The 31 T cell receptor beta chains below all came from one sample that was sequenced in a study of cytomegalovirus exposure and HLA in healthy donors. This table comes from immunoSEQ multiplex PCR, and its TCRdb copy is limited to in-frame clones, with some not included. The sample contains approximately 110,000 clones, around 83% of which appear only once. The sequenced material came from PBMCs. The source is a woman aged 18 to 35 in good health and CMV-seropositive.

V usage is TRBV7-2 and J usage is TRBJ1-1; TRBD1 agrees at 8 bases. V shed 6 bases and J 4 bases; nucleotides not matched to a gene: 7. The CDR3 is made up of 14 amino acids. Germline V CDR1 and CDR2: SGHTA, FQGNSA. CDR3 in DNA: TGTGCCAGCAGTCGGGACAGGTCGTTCACTGAAGCTTTCTTT. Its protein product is CASSRDRSFTEAFF. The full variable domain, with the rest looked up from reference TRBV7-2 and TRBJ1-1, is GAGVSQSPSNKVTEKGKDVELRCDPISGHTALYWYRQSLGQGLEFLIYFQGNSAPDKSGLPSDRFSAERTGGSVSTLTIQRTQQEDSAVYLCASSRDRSFTEAFFGQGTRLTVV.

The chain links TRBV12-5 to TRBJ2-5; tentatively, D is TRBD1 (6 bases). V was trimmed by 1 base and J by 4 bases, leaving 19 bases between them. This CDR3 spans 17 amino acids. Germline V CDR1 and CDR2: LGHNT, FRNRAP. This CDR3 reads CASGLAALAGARETQYF. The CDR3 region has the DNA TGTGCTAGTGGTTTGGCAGCCCTCGCAGGGGCGCGAGAGACCCAGTACTTC.

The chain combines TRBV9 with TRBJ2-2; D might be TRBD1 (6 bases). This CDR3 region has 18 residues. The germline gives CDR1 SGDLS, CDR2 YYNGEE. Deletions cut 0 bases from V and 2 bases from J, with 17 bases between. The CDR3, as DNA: TGTGCCAGCAGCGTAGGTTACAGGGCGTCAAAAAACACCGGGGAGCTGTTTTTT. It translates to CASSVGYRASKNTGELFF.

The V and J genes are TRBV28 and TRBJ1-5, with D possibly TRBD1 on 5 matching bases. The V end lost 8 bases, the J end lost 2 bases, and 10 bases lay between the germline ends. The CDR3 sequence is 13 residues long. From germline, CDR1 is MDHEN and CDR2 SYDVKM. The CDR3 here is CASRGKRNQPQHF. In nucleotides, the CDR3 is TGTGCCAGCCGGGGGAAGCGCAATCAGCCCCAGCATTTT. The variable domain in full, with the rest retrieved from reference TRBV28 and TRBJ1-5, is DVKVTQSSRYLVKRTGEKVFLECVQDMDHENMFWYRQDPGLGLRLIYFSYDVKMKEKGDIPEGYSVSREKKERFSLILESASTNQTSMYLCASRGKRNQPQHFGDGTRLSIL.

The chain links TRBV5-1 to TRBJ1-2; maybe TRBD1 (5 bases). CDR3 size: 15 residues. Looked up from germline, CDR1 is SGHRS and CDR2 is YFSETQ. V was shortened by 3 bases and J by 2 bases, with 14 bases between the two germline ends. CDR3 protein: CASSWDPRENYGYTF. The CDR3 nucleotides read TGCGCCAGCAGCTGGGATCCCAGGGAAAACTATGGCTACACCTTC.

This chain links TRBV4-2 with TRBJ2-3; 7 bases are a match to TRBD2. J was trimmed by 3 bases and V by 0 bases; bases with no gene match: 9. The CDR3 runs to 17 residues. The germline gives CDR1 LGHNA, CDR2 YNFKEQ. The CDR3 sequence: CASSQDSWTSSTDTQYF. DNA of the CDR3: TGTGCCAGCAGCCAAGATTCTTGGACTAGTAGTACAGATACGCAGTATTTT.

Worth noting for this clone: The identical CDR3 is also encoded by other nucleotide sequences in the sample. The CDR3 sequence is CASSFWTGGHEQYF. Here the CDR3 DNA reads TGTGCCAGCAGTTTTTGGACAGGGGGCCACGAGCAGTACTTC. The chain has TRBV28 and TRBJ2-7; TRBD1 matches 11 bases. CDR3 length equals 14 residues. Germline-derived CDR1 and CDR2 are MDHEN and SYDVKM. Trimming took 3 bases from V and 5 from J; bases not matched to a gene: 3.

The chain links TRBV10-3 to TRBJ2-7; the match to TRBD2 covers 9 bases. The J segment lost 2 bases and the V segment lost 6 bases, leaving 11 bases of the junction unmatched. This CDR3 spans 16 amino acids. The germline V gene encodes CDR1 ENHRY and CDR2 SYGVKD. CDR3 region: CAISQTSGIATYEQYF. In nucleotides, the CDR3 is TGTGCCATCAGCCAGACTAGCGGAATAGCCACCTACGAGCAGTACTTC.

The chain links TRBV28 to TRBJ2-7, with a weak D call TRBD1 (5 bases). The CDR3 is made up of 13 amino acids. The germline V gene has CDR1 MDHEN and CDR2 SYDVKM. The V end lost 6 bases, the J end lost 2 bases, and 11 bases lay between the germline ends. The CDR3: CASSFPGTYEQYF. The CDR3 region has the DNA TGTGCCAGCAGCTTCCCAGGGACCTACGAGCAGTACTTC.

CDR3 region: CASSTGGSRGYTF. CDR3 nucleotide sequence: TGCGCCAGCAGCACAGGGGGCTCGAGGGGCTACACCTTC. This chain connects TRBV5-1 to TRBJ1-2; TRBD1 matches 9 bases. Per the germline V gene, CDR1 is SGHRS and CDR2 is YFSETQ. The CDR3 runs to 13 residues. The V segment lost 4 bases and the J segment 8 bases; nucleotides outside the gene matches: 6.

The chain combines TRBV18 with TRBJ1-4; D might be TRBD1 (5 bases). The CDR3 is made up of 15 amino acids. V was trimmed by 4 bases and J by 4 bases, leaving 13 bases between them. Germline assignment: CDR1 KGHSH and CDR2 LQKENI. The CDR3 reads CASSRQDTINEKLFF. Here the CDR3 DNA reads TGTGCCAGCTCACGCCAGGACACGATTAATGAAAAACTGTTTTTT.

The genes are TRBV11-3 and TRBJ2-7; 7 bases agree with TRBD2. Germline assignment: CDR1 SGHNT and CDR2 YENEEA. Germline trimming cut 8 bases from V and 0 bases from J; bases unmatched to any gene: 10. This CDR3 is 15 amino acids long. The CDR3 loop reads CASGQRGDSSYEQYF. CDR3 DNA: TGTGCCAGCGGCCAGCGGGGAGACAGCTCCTACGAGCAGTACTTC.

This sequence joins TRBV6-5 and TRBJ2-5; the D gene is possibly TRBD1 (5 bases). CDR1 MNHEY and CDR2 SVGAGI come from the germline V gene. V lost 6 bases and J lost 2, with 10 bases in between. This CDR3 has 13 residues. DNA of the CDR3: TGTGCCAGCAGAGAGACAGCACAAGAGACCCAGTACTTC. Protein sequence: CASRETAQETQYF.

The CDR3 nucleotides read TGCAGCGTTGATTTCTTCGGGGGAACCTACGAGCAGTACTTC. This translates into CSVDFFGGTYEQYF. The chain has TRBV29-1 and TRBJ2-7, with D possibly TRBD2 on 6 matching bases. Germline CDR1 reads SQVTM; CDR2 reads ANQGSEA. The CDR3 runs 14 residues. V was trimmed by 3 bases and J by 2 bases, leaving 14 bases between them.

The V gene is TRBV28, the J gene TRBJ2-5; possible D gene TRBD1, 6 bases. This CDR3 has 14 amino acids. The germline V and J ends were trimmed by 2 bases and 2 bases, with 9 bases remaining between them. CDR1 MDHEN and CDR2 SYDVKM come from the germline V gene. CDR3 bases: TGTGCCAGCAGTTTACCACAGGGACAAGAGACCCAGTACTTC. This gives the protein CASSLPQGQETQYF.

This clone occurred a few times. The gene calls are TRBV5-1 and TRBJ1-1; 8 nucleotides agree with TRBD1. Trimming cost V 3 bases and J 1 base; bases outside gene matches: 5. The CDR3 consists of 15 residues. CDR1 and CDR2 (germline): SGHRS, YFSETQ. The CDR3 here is CASSSTGGTNTEAFF. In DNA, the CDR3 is TGCGCCAGCAGCTCCACAGGGGGTACGAACACTGAAGCTTTCTTT. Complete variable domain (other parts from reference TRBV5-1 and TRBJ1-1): KAGVTQTPRYLIKTRGQQVTLSCSPISGHRSVSWYQQTPGQGLQFLFEYFSETQRNKGNFPGRFSGRQFSNSRSEMNVSTLELGDSALYLCASSSTGGTNTEAFFGQGTRLTVV.

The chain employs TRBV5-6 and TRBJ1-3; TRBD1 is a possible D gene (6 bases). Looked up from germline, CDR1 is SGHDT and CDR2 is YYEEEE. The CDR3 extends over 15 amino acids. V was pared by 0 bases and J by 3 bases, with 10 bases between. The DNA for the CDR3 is TGTGCCAGCAGCTTGGCCGGCAGGGGTGGAAACACCATATATTTT. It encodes CASSLAGRGGNTIYF.

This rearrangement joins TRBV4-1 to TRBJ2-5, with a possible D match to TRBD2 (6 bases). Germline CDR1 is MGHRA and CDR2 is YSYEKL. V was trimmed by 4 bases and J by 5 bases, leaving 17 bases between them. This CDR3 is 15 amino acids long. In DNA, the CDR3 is TGCGCCAGCAGCCCGCTTCGACCGGAGGGCGAGACCCAGTACTTC. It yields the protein CASSPLRPEGETQYF.

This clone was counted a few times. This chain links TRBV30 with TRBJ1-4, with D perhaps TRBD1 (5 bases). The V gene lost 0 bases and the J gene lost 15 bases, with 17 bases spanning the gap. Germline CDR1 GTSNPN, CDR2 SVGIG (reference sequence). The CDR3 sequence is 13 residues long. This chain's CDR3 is CAWSVTHKGEVFF. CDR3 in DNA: TGTGCCTGGAGTGTAACCCACAAAGGGGAGGTGTTTTTT.

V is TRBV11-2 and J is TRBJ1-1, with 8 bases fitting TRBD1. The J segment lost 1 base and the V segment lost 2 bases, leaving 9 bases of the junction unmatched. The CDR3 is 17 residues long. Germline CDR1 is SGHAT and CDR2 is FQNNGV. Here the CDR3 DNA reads TGTGCCAGCAGCTTACCCTGGACAGGGCTTCGGAACACTGAAGCTTTCTTT. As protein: CASSLPWTGLRNTEAFF.

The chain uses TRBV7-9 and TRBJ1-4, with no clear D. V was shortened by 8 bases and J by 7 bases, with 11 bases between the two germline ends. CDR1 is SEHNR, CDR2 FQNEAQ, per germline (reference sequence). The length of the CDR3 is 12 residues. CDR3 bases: TGTGCCAGCTCGCCTGGGCGTGAAAAACTGTTTTTT. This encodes CASSPGREKLFF.

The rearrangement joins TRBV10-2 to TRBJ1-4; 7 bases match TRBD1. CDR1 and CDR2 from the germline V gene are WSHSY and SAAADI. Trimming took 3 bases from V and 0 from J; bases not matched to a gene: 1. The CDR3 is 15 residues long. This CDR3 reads CASSDQGATNEKLFF. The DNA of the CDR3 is TGCGCCAGCAGTGATCAGGGGGCAACTAATGAAAAACTGTTTTTT.

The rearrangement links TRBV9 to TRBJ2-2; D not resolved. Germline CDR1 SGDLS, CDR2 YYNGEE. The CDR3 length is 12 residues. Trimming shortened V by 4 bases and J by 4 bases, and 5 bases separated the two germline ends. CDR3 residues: CASSPGTGELFF. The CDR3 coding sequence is TGTGCCAGCAGCCCGGGCACCGGGGAGCTGTTTTTT.

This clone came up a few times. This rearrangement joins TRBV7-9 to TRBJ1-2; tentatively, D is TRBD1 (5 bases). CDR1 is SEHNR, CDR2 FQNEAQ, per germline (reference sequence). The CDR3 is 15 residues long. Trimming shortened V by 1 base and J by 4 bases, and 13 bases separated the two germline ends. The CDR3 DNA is TGTGCCAGCAGCTTAGGTCCTGGGGCGTCCTATGGCTACACCTTC. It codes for CASSLGPGASYGYTF.

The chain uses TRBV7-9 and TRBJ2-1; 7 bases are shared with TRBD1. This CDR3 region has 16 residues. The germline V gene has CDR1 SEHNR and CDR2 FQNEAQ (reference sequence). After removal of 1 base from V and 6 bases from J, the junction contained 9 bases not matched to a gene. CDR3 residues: CASSLVVGGPLNEQFF. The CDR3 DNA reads TGTGCCAGCAGCTTAGTGGTAGGGGGCCCCCTCAATGAGCAGTTCTTC.

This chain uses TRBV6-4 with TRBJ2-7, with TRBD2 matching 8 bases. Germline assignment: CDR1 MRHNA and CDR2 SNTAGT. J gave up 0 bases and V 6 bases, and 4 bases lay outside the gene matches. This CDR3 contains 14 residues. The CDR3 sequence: CASRGGRTSYEQYF. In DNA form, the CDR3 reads TGTGCCAGCAGGGGCGGGAGGACCTCCTACGAGCAGTACTTC.

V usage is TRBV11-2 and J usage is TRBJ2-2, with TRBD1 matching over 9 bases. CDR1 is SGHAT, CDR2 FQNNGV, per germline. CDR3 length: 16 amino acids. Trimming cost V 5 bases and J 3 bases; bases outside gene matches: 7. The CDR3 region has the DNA TGTGCCAGCAGCCCTTTTGGGACAGGGCACACCGGGGAGCTGTTTTTT. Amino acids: CASSPFGTGHTGELFF.

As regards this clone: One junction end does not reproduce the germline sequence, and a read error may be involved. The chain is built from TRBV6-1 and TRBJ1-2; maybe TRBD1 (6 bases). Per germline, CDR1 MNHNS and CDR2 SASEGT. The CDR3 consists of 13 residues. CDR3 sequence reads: CASSEGWDTILLF. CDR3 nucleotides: TGTGCCAGCAGTGAAGGCTGGGACACCATTCTTCTCTTC.

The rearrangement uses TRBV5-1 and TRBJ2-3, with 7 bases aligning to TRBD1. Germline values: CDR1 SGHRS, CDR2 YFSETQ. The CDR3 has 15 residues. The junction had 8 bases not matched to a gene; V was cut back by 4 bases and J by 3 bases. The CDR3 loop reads CASSIQGKGTDTQYF. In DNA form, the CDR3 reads TGCGCCAGCAGCATACAGGGGAAGGGGACAGATACGCAGTATTTT.

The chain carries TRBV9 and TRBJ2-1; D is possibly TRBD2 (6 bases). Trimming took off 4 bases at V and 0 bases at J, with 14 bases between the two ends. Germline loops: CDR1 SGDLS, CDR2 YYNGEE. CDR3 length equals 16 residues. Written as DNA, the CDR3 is TGTGCCAGCAGCACTGGGGGGTCCCCCTCCTACAATGAGCAGTTCTTC. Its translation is CASSTGGSPSYNEQFF.

CDR3: CASSLVPGGTEAFF. The CDR3 DNA follows: TGCGCCAGCAGCTTGGTCCCCGGGGGGACTGAAGCTTTCTTT. This sequence joins TRBV5-1 and TRBJ1-1, with D maybe TRBD1 (5 bases). This CDR3 has 14 amino acids. Germline CDR1 SGHRS, CDR2 YFSETQ. V lost 0 bases and J lost 5, with 11 bases in between.